This T cell receptor beta chain was recorded in a study of T cell repertoires in cytomegalovirus infection (dated by TCRdb to between 2018 and 2021). In the study overall: Recently identified HLA-C-restricted CMV epitopes, whose presentation resists viral immunomodulation, were targeted by peptide stimulations together with well-studied HLA-B-restricted epitopes. Because public TCR beta signatures pointed to carriage of CMV infection together with the matching HLA type, the HLA type of each donor mattered for the analysis.

Study-level results and caveats: The ex vivo response was dominated by HLA-C-restricted CMV-specific TCR beta clonotypes, which also provided the single most frequent clonotype in two of eight donors. In both this cohort and an independent cohort of several hundred donors, the cumulative frequency of public TCR beta family members distinguished carriers of CMV infection plus the relevant HLA type.

TCRdb records Illumina HiSeq 1500 as the sequencer. The public reads were run again by TCRdb, first through fastp at Q25 and then through MiXCR, and only productive beta chains were kept. A single entry per CDR3 protein holds the most common genes and DNA from its merged rows. The sample has approximately 300,000 distinct CDR3 sequences on record, 25% to 35% of them singletons. The ten largest clones take up over 15% of the sample. This clonotype was counted many times. Its antigen is not yet known. Base-call qualities are not available, and no considerably larger clone is one nucleotide away. The treatment or condition label, read with the paper, signifies: in vitro stimulation with specific CMV peptide epitopes to enrich CMV-specific T cells. Unmatched junction bases come to 15, with V trimmed by 6 bases and J by 4 bases. From the cysteine through the phenylalanine, the CDR3 covers 17 amino acids. Only CDR3 DNA is held: 51 bases, read in frame from base 1. CDR1 and CDR2 are read off the germline V gene as MGHRA and YSYEKL.

This clonotype was obtained from a human donor in good health (CMV status not recorded). Some clones in this sample may be carry-over from other donors' samples. The chain employs TRBV4-1 and TRBJ1-1; 9 nucleotides in the junction match TRBD1. The sequenced sample was cultured PBMCs, obtained from culture after CMV antigen stimulation. The bases are TGCGCCAGCAGTCCCTCCGGGACAGGGAGCATGAGCACTGAAGCTTTCTTT. Its amino acids are CASSPSGTGSMSTEAFF.